The entry below describes one T cell receptor (beta chain). What it binds is unknown. This sample is drawn from a study of blood T cells in healthy people across ages. Unmatched junction bases numbered 8, after V lost 3 bases and J lost 5 bases. Per germline, CDR1 LNHNV and CDR2 YYDKDF (reference sequence). The CDR3 loop spans 16 amino acids. A second PCR of 7 to 11 cycles used a sample-barcoded 5' primer and a J-beta primer mix. MiXCR, applied by TCRdb to the 5' RACE reads, yields one record per CDR3 protein. This table has 550,000 to 800,000 distinct CDR3 sequences, roughly 21% appearing once. Findings and caveats of the study: TCR beta diversity, measured per million T cells, fell in a roughly linear way with age.

This chain links TRBV15 with TRBJ2-3; 10 positions agree with TRBD2. The TCR originated in a man between 65 and 85 years old in good health. The sample was blood. For the CDR3, the DNA is TGTGCCACCAGCAGGGGACCTAGCGGGAGAAAAGATACGCAGTATTTT. Its translation is CATSRGPSGRKDTQYF.